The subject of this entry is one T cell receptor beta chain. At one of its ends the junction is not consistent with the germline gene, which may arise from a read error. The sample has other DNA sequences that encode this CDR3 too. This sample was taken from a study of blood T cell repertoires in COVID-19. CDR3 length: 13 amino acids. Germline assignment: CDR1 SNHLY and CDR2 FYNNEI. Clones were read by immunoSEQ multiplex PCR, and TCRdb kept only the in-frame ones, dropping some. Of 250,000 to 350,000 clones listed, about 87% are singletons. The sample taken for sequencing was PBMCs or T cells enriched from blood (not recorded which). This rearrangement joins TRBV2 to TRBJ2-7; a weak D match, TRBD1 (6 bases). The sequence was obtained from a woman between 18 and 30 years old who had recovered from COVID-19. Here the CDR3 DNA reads TGCGCCAGCAGCCCACAGGGTTCCTACGAGCAGTACTTC. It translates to CASSPQGSYEQYF.